One sample yielded the 31 T cell receptor beta chains listed below, sequenced in a study of beta chain features in type 1 diabetes. Whole-study findings and limits: All four CD4+ subsets of Type 1 diabetes patients contained TCRB CDR3s that were moderately but significantly shorter.

The antigens these receptors bind are not known. Isolated RNA was reverse transcribed in full, so expressed TCRB transcripts were sequenced. Repertoires were generated with immunoSEQ multiplex PCR, while TCRdb's copy carries only in-frame clones and drops some. The top ten clones hold approximately 1.7% of a sample with fewer than 45,000 clones, approximately 61% of them seen once. What was sequenced was Tregs from blood. These receptors were taken from a man under 40 with type 1 diabetes. Some clones in this sample may be carry-over from other donors' samples.

As for this clone: An end of the junction does not agree with germline; a read error may underlie this. This rearrangement joins TRBV7-2 to TRBJ1-1; 9 nucleotides align to TRBD1. Germline V gives CDR1 SGHTA, CDR2 FQGNSA. The CDR3 has 15 amino acids. Written as DNA, the CDR3 is TGTGCCAGCAGCTTTACACAGGGGGCGAACACTGAAGCTCTCTTT. Translated, it gives CASSFTQGANTEALF.

The V and J genes are TRBV7-8 and TRBJ2-5; possible D gene TRBD2, 7 bases. CDR1 and CDR2 (germline): SGHVS, FQNEAQ. V lost 4 bases and J 1 base, leaving 16 bases between the germline ends. The length of the CDR3 is 16 residues. The CDR3 nucleotides read TGTGCCAGCAGCTCCTCGACTAGCAGGGGCCAAGAGACCCAGTACTTC. Translating it yields CASSSSTSRGQETQYF.

This clone was recorded a few times. V usage is TRBV9 and J usage is TRBJ2-1; weak D call: TRBD1 (6 bases). V dropped 0 bases and J dropped 7 bases, with 14 bases sitting between them. CDR1 and CDR2 from the germline V gene are SGDLS and YYNGEE. This CDR3 region has 15 residues. The CDR3 region has the DNA TGTGCCAGCAGCGTAGTATGGACAGAACTGAATGAGCAGTTCTTC. The encoded protein is CASSVVWTELNEQFF.

The chain combines TRBV5-1 with TRBJ2-5; a possible D gene is TRBD1 (5 bases). The V end was cut by 1 base, the J end by 1 base, with 17 bases between. This CDR3 has 17 amino acids. Germline assignment: CDR1 SGHRS and CDR2 YFSETQ. The CDR3 loop reads CASSLWVWADIQETQYF. CDR3 nucleotides: TGCGCCAGCAGCTTGTGGGTTTGGGCGGACATCCAAGAGACCCAGTACTTC.

There are a few counts of this clone. The CDR3 nucleotides are TGTGCCAGCAGCCAAGCCACAGGGAGCAATCAGCCCCAGCATTTT. It encodes CASSQATGSNQPQHF. The gene calls are TRBV4-2 and TRBJ1-5, with a possible D match to TRBD1 (6 bases). The CDR3 length is 15 residues. Trimming pared 1 base from V and 1 base from J, leaving 8 bases between. Germline assignment: CDR1 LGHNA and CDR2 YNFKEQ.

J is TRBJ1-2 and V is TRBV10-3; no reliable D call. The CDR3 has 13 amino acids. The V gene lost 2 bases and the J gene lost 4 bases, with 8 bases spanning the gap. The germline V gene has CDR1 ENHRY and CDR2 SYGVKD. Here the CDR3 reads CAISEEGLYGYTF. CDR3 bases: TGTGCCATCAGTGAGGAGGGCCTCTATGGCTACACCTTC.

This sequence joins TRBV19 and TRBJ1-6; D call uncertain. V lost 5 bases to trimming and J lost 0 bases, with 17 bases between them. Germline V gene lookup returns CDR1 LNHDA and CDR2 SQIVND (reference sequence). The CDR3 sequence is 18 residues long. The CDR3 loop is CASSSRHLQSSYNSPLHF. The CDR3, as DNA: TGTGCCAGTAGTTCCCGACATCTCCAGAGCTCCTATAATTCACCCCTCCACTTT.

This chain connects TRBV21-1 to TRBJ1-5; TRBD1 was called by the table and not checked on the DNA. TRBV21-1 is labeled a pseudogene. The CDR3 is 16 amino acids. The CDR3 region has the DNA TGTGCCAGCAGCAAAGAGGCAGGGGGCTGCAATCAGCCCCAGCATTTT. Its translation: CASSKEAGGCNQPQHF.

The V and J genes are TRBV6-5 and TRBJ1-1; D ambiguous. The length of the CDR3 is 15 residues. Germline V gives CDR1 MNHEY, CDR2 SVGAGI. V shed 7 bases and J shed 0 bases, with 15 bases lying between them. The CDR3 loop is CASTRKVQMNTEAFF. CDR3 sequence (DNA): TGTGCCAGCACTCGTAAGGTACAGATGAACACTGAAGCTTTCTTT.

The DNA of the CDR3 is TGCGCCAGCAGCCAGGAATCAGGATCCGGGGAGCTGTTTTTT. It encodes CASSQESGSGELFF. The rearrangement uses TRBV4-3 and TRBJ2-2; no clear D gene. The CDR3 loop spans 14 amino acids. CDR1 is LGHNA, CDR2 YSLEER, per germline. Trimming left V 3 bases short and J 6 bases short, with 11 bases between.

The rearrangement links TRBV4-3 to TRBJ1-5; TRBD1 agrees at 9 bases. The CDR3 loop spans 17 amino acids. The ends lost 4 bases at V and 5 bases at J; junction bases unmatched: 12. The germline gives CDR1 LGHNA, CDR2 YSLEER. The DNA of the CDR3 is TGCGCCAGCAGCCTAAACCGGGGACAGGGTGGGGATCAGCCCCAGCATTTT. As protein: CASSLNRGQGGDQPQHF.

The V and J genes are TRBV6-5 and TRBJ2-3, with D hard to call. V lost 8 bases to trimming and J lost 4 bases, with 19 bases between them. The germline V gene has CDR1 MNHEY and CDR2 SVGAGI. CDR3 length: 15 residues. In DNA, the CDR3 is TGTGCCAGCTCGACGAGACGGGTCTCTCCAGATACGCAGTATTTT. This encodes CASSTRRVSPDTQYF.

The V gene is TRBV5-4, the J gene TRBJ1-1; a weak D match, TRBD1 (5 bases). This CDR3 has 13 amino acids. V lost 4 bases, J lost 2 bases, and 9 bases lay in between. CDR1 SGHNT and CDR2 YYREEE come from the germline V gene (reference sequence). The CDR3 loop is CASSAGRNTEAFF. In DNA, the CDR3 is TGTGCCAGCAGCGCGGGACGAAACACTGAAGCTTTCTTT.

The chain links TRBV18 to TRBJ2-7; tentative D call: TRBD1 (5 bases). The length of the CDR3 is 14 residues. Germline V gene data show CDR1 as KGHSH and CDR2 as LQKENI. V was shortened by 0 bases and J by 6 bases, with 12 bases between the two germline ends. This chain's CDR3 is CASSPPGQGSEQYF. The CDR3 DNA reads as TGTGCCAGCTCACCACCTGGGCAGGGTAGCGAGCAGTACTTC.

The gene calls are TRBV2 and TRBJ2-5; a weak D match, TRBD2 (7 bases). With the DNA end fitting TRBJ2-7 better, the J assignment may be wrong. CDR3 length equals 13 residues. Germline values: CDR1 SNHLY, CDR2 FYNNEI. The CDR3 here is CAGRGSSSYEQYF. CDR3 nucleotides: TGTGCCGGGAGGGGGTCCTCCTCCTACGAGCAGTACTTC.

The chain uses TRBV18 and TRBJ1-2, with D perhaps TRBD1 (5 bases). CDR1 KGHSH and CDR2 LQKENI come from the germline V gene. V was pared by 5 bases and J by 5 bases, with 12 bases between. The CDR3 runs to 13 residues. DNA for the CDR3: TGTGCCAGCTCAACGCAAGGGGCTTATGGCTACACCTTC. It codes for CASSTQGAYGYTF.

The rearrangement uses TRBV7-3 and TRBJ2-3; 9 nucleotides line up with TRBD2. Germline CDR1 SGHTA, CDR2 FQGTGA. CDR3 length equals 15 residues. V trimming: 2 bases; J trimming: 8 bases; junction bases outside the gene matches: 8. CDR3 nucleotides: TGTGCCAGCAGCTTAGGCGGGGGGGTCTCGGTTACGCAGTATTTT. It translates to CASSLGGGVSVTQYF.

This clone appeared a few times. The CDR3 DNA reads as TGCGCCAGCAGCCAAGATGCAGGGGGCTCGGCCTACGAGCAGTACTTC. Protein sequence: CASSQDAGGSAYEQYF. V usage is TRBV4-1 and J usage is TRBJ2-7; 8 nucleotides line up with TRBD1. Losses at the gene ends were 0 bases for V and 2 bases for J; bases not matched to a gene: 6. The V gene's germline CDR1 is MGHRA and CDR2 YSYEKL. This CDR3 comprises 16 residues.

The chain employs TRBV28 and TRBJ2-7; TRBD1 aligns across 8 bases. The length of the CDR3 is 14 residues. The J segment lost 7 bases and the V segment lost 6 bases, leaving 11 bases of the junction unmatched. Germline V lookup: CDR1 MDHEN, CDR2 SYDVKM. CDR3 sequence (DNA): TGTGCCAGCAGATCTCCTCCAGGGGGCAGAGAGCAGTACTTC. This gives the protein CASRSPPGGREQYF. Full variable domain (outside the CDR3, taken from reference TRBV28 and TRBJ2-7): DVKVTQSSRYLVKRTGEKVFLECVQDMDHENMFWYRQDPGLGLRLIYFSYDVKMKEKGDIPEGYSVSREKKERFSLILESASTNQTSMYLCASRSPPGGREQYFGPGTRLTVT.

The rearrangement joins TRBV6-1 to TRBJ2-5; 10 bases are a match to TRBD1. The end of the DNA aligns better with TRBJ2-7, so the J call may be wrong. Germline values: CDR1 MNHNS, CDR2 SASEGT. The CDR3 has 14 residues. This CDR3 is CASKPGQGSYEQYF. The CDR3 bases are TGTGCCAGCAAGCCGGGACAGGGGAGCTACGAGCAGTACTTC.

The chain links TRBV5-1 to TRBJ2-1; D is possibly TRBD2 (6 bases). The germline V gene encodes CDR1 SGHRS and CDR2 YFSETQ. This CDR3 comprises 14 residues. Trimming removed 3 bases at V and 3 bases at J, with 10 bases between. For the CDR3, the DNA is TGCGCCAGCAGCTCGGGACTCCGCTACAATGAGCAGTTCTTC. Its translation is CASSSGLRYNEQFF.

This chain connects TRBV19 to TRBJ1-4, with 8 bases aligning to TRBD1. The CDR3 is 14 amino acids. Looked up from germline, CDR1 is LNHDA and CDR2 is SQIVND (reference sequence). The V gene end was trimmed by 6 bases and the J gene end by 7 bases; junction bases not matched to a gene: 7. CDR3: CASSSTGGTEKLFF. DNA of the CDR3: TGTGCCAGTAGCTCAACAGGGGGAACTGAAAAACTGTTTTTT.

V and J are TRBV6-1 and TRBJ1-3, with D tentatively TRBD1 (5 bases). V was cut by 4 bases and J by 0 bases, with 10 bases left in between. Looked up from germline, CDR1 is MNHNS and CDR2 is SASEGT. CDR3 length: 15 residues. Here the CDR3 reads CASSVQVSSGNTIYF. The CDR3 DNA follows: TGTGCCAGCAGTGTACAGGTATCCTCTGGAAACACCATATATTTT.

This chain connects TRBV10-3 to TRBJ2-1; 11 nucleotides match TRBD1. Germline CDR1 ENHRY, CDR2 SYGVKD. The CDR3 is 14 residues long. The junction had 4 bases not matched to a gene; V was cut back by 10 bases and J by 2 bases. The CDR3 spells CATGQGAAYNEQFF. The CDR3 DNA reads TGTGCCACAGGACAGGGGGCGGCCTACAATGAGCAGTTCTTC.

This clone was found a few times. The rearrangement joins TRBV19 to TRBJ2-2; TRBD1 is a possible D gene (6 bases). V lost 4 bases and J 6 bases, leaving 18 bases between the germline ends. CDR1 and CDR2 from the germline V gene are LNHDA and SQIVND (reference sequence). CDR3 size: 16 residues. The CDR3 bases are TGTGCCAGTAGTAATTCCAGGGGTGTATGGGCCGGGGAGCTGTTTTTT. Amino acids: CASSNSRGVWAGELFF.

The V and J genes are TRBV19 and TRBJ1-2; D is undetermined. Germline V CDR1 and CDR2: LNHDA, SQIVND (reference sequence). V lost 1 base to trimming and J lost 6 bases, with 15 bases between them. This CDR3 region has 15 residues. The CDR3 region has the DNA TGTGCCAGTAGTATAGGGGCCTCGGTGGTCGATGGCTACACCTTC. Its protein is CASSIGASVVDGYTF.

This clone is labeled medium-sized (0.01 to 0.1%). The chain has TRBV7-9 and TRBJ1-2; 7 nucleotides line up with TRBD1. Germline V CDR1 and CDR2: SEHNR, FQNEAQ (reference sequence). CDR3 size: 13 residues. With 5 bases clipped from V and 4 bases from J, the junction kept 4 bases outside the gene matches. CDR3 coding DNA: TGTGCCAGCAGCCCGGGACAGCTCTATGGCTACACCTTC. Translated, it gives CASSPGQLYGYTF.

V usage is TRBV29-1 and J usage is TRBJ1-2; TRBD1 matches at 7 bases. Per germline, CDR1 SQVTM and CDR2 ANQGSEA. V shed 4 bases and J 2 bases; nucleotides not matched to a gene: 1. The CDR3 totals 12 residues. This chain's CDR3 is CSVATGNYGYTF. In nucleotides, the CDR3 is TGCAGCGTTGCGACAGGGAACTATGGCTACACCTTC.

This clone was detected once. The chain couples TRBV9 to TRBJ2-3; a weak D match, TRBD1 (7 bases). The ends were cut back, 4 bases at V and 5 bases at J, with 11 bases in the middle. This CDR3 region has 13 residues. Germline CDR1 SGDLS, CDR2 YYNGEE. This chain's CDR3 is CASSLQGGDTQYF. CDR3 DNA: TGTGCCAGCAGCCTTCAGGGGGGAGATACGCAGTATTTT.

This clone was recorded a few times. The V call is TRBV7-8, the J call TRBJ2-3; 8 bases agree with TRBD2. This CDR3 contains 14 residues. Trimming cost V 6 bases and J 4 bases; bases outside gene matches: 6. Germline CDR1 SGHVS, CDR2 FQNEAQ. The CDR3 sequence is CASRPGLGADTQYF. The CDR3 region has the DNA TGTGCCAGCAGACCGGGACTAGGAGCAGATACGCAGTATTTT.

The gene calls are TRBV4-3 and TRBJ2-6; tentative D call: TRBD1 (5 bases). Germline CDR1 LGHNA, CDR2 YSLEER. V was cut by 4 bases and J by 0 bases, with 7 bases left in between. CDR3 length equals 15 residues. In nucleotides, the CDR3 is TGCGCCAGCAGCCGAAGGGGCTCTGGGGCCAACGTCCTGACTTTC. Protein product: CASSRRGSGANVLTF.